This T cell receptor (beta chain) was profiled in a study of T cells after yellow fever vaccination. TCRdb re-derived calls from the 5' RACE reads in MiXCR, one entry per CDR3 protein. The data contain 550,000 or so distinct CDR3 sequences, 15% to 20% of them seen just once; the ten biggest clones take up more than 13%. This clonotype occurred a few times. V gave up 4 bases and J gave up 6 bases, with 9 bases separating them. There are 13 residues in the CDR3. This chain uses TRBV12-3 or TRBV12-4 with TRBJ2-2, with D uncertain. The material was PBMCs, obtained 15 days after the yellow fever booster vaccination. The receptor comes from a man under 40 who received the YFV17D yellow fever vaccine. CDR3 bases: TGTGCCAGCAGTTCCGATCCGCCCGGGGAGCTGTTTTTT. Protein product: CASSSDPPGELFF.